The 22 T cell receptor beta chains below all came from one sample that was sequenced in a study of CD8+ T cells in alopecia areata. It was cDNA, reverse transcribed from extracted RNA, that served as the sequencing template. The table came from immunoSEQ multiplex PCR; TCRdb's copy has only in-frame clones and leaves some out. The sample lists approximately 100,000 clones; almost 60% were seen once. Treatment in this sample: oral pan-JAK inhibitor, 5-10 mg twice daily. Sample: CD8+ T cells sorted from blood, taken at roughly week 55, from a patient treated with tofacitinib. The receptors come from a human donor with alopecia areata.

The sample holds a few counts of this clone. The genes are TRBV27 and TRBJ2-7; TRBD1 might be the D (6 bases). The V gene lost 10 bases and the J gene lost 3 bases, with 19 bases spanning the gap. The CDR3 runs to 14 residues. Germline V gene sequence: CDR1 MNHEY, CDR2 SMNVEV (reference sequence). For the CDR3, the DNA is TGTGCCACCCGCCGGGCAGGGGCCCTCTACGAGCAGTACTTC. It translates to CATRRAGALYEQYF.

The J gene is TRBJ2-1, the V gene TRBV13; TRBD2 matches 12 bases. The CDR3 length is 15 residues. The V and J ends lost 5 bases and 6 bases, in that order; junction bases with no gene match: 5. Looked up from germline, CDR1 is PRHDT and CDR2 is FYEKMQ (reference sequence). The CDR3 reads CASSASSGGGNEQFF. Written as DNA, the CDR3 is TGTGCCAGCAGCGCCTCTAGCGGGGGGGGCAATGAGCAGTTCTTC.

This clone occurred a few times. The CDR3 DNA reads as TGCGCCACCGCGGAGGCTTTCCTACAGCCCCAGCATTTT. Residues: CATAEAFLQPQHF. This chain joins TRBV4-3 and TRBJ1-5; D is unclear. CDR3 length equals 13 residues. Deletions cut 10 bases from V and 7 bases from J, with 17 bases between. CDR1 is LGHNA, CDR2 YSLEER, per germline.

The gene calls are TRBV5-6 and TRBJ2-7; 9 nucleotides match TRBD1. The germline gives CDR1 SGHDT, CDR2 YYEEEE. With 2 bases clipped from V and 12 bases from J, the junction kept 3 bases outside the gene matches. The CDR3 is 11 amino acids. The CDR3 reads CASSFGTGRYF. The CDR3 DNA sequence: TGTGCCAGCAGCTTCGGGACAGGGAGGTACTTC.

V gene TRBV5-1 combines with J gene TRBJ2-5; 7 bases fit TRBD2. CDR1 is SGHRS, CDR2 YFSETQ, per germline. J was trimmed by 4 bases and V by 2 bases; bases with no gene match: 14. The CDR3 length is 17 residues. The CDR3 spells CASSLRNRRGGGETQYF. Written as DNA, the CDR3 is TGCGCCAGCAGCTTACGAAACCGACGGGGCGGGGGAGAGACCCAGTACTTC.

This clone has just a few counts. The V gene is TRBV6-5, the J gene TRBJ2-3, with 9 bases lining up with TRBD2. This CDR3 has 13 amino acids. Germline V gene sequence: CDR1 MNHEY, CDR2 SVGAGI. V lost 8 bases to trimming and J lost 7 bases; unmatched junction nucleotides: 7. The CDR3: CASGLAGWNTQYF. The CDR3 DNA sequence: TGTGCCAGCGGCCTAGCGGGGTGGAATACGCAGTATTTT.

V gene TRBV13 combines with J gene TRBJ2-5; 7 bases are shared with TRBD2. J was trimmed by 3 bases and V by 0 bases; bases with no gene match: 4. Germline loops: CDR1 PRHDT, CDR2 FYEKMQ (reference sequence). The CDR3 has 15 amino acids. The CDR3 DNA sequence: TGTGCCAGCAGCTTAGGACGGGAGGATGAAGAGACCCAGTACTTC. Translation: CASSLGREDEETQYF.

This clone was counted a few times. The CDR3, as DNA: TGTGCCACCAGCAGGAGTGGGGATCGGTCACCCCTCCACTTT. This sequence encodes CATSRSGDRSPLHF. This sequence joins TRBV15 and TRBJ1-6; no clear D. The CDR3 is 14 residues long. V dropped 3 bases and J dropped 10 bases, with 13 bases sitting between them. Per the germline V gene, CDR1 is LNHNV and CDR2 is YYDKDF (reference sequence).

The rearrangement joins TRBV13 to TRBJ2-1; D gene ambiguous. The CDR3 is 14 amino acids. Germline V gives CDR1 PRHDT, CDR2 FYEKMQ (reference sequence). V lost 5 bases to trimming and J lost 2 bases, with 10 bases between them. The CDR3 spells CASSNQDAYNEQFF. CDR3 nucleotide sequence: TGTGCCAGCAGCAACCAGGACGCCTACAATGAGCAGTTCTTC. Based on the CDR3 plus reference TRBV13 and TRBJ2-1, the full variable domain is AAGVIQSPRHLIKEKRETATLKCYPIPRHDTVYWYQQGPGQDPQFLISFYEKMQSDKGSIPDRFSAQQFSDYHSELNMSSLELGDSALYFCASSNQDAYNEQFFGPGTRLTVL.

A single count supports this clone. The chain couples TRBV5-1 to TRBJ2-7; D gene uncertain. Per germline, CDR1 SGHRS and CDR2 YFSETQ. CDR3 size: 11 residues. The V and J ends lost 2 bases and 5 bases respectively, with 5 bases between them. The CDR3 nucleotides read TGCGCCAGCAGCTTATCCCACGAGCAGTACTTC. Its protein is CASSLSHEQYF.

The J gene is TRBJ1-1, the V gene TRBV19, with a weak D call TRBD1 (5 bases). V dropped 10 bases and J dropped 7 bases, with 25 bases sitting between them. The CDR3 has 15 amino acids. The germline V gene has CDR1 LNHDA and CDR2 SQIVND (reference sequence). The CDR3 nucleotides are TGTGCCACCCAAAATAGGGGACGCCCGGGGGATGAAGCTTTCTTT. Protein sequence: CATQNRGRPGDEAFF.

The V call is TRBV15, the J call TRBJ2-7; 8 bases map to TRBD1. CDR3 length: 14 amino acids. Unmatched junction bases numbered 5, after V lost 4 bases and J lost 3 bases. Germline V gene lookup returns CDR1 LNHNV and CDR2 YYDKDF (reference sequence). CDR3: CATSKGQGNYEQYF. The CDR3 region has the DNA TGTGCCACCAGCAAAGGACAGGGAAACTACGAGCAGTACTTC. Complete variable domain (other parts from reference TRBV15 and TRBJ2-7): DAMVIQNPRYQVTQFGKPVTLSCSQTLNHNVMYWYQQKSSQAPKLLFHYYDKDFNNEADTPDNFQSRRPNTSFCFLDIRSPGLGDTAMYLCATSKGQGNYEQYFGPGTRLTVT.

This clone was seen more than once but under ten times. The chain couples TRBV28 to TRBJ2-5; weak D call: TRBD1 (6 bases). The CDR3 covers 15 residues. Germline V CDR1 and CDR2: MDHEN, SYDVKM. The V gene lost 5 bases and the J gene lost 3 bases, with 16 bases spanning the gap. The CDR3: CASSPDRTNKETQYF. The CDR3 DNA is TGTGCCAGCAGTCCGGACAGAACAAATAAAGAGACCCAGTACTTC. The full variable domain, with the rest looked up from reference TRBV28 and TRBJ2-5, is DVKVTQSSRYLVKRTGEKVFLECVQDMDHENMFWYRQDPGLGLRLIYFSYDVKMKEKGDIPEGYSVSREKKERFSLILESASTNQTSMYLCASSPDRTNKETQYFGPGTRLLVL.

The rearrangement uses TRBV14 and TRBJ2-1; a weak D match, TRBD2 (5 bases). CDR1 SGHDN and CDR2 FVKESK come from the germline V gene. The CDR3 spans 13 residues. V gave up 2 bases and J gave up 8 bases, with 10 bases separating them. The CDR3 bases are TGTGCCAGCAGCCAATACGGGATCTATGAGCAGTTCTTC. Residues: CASSQYGIYEQFF. Full variable domain (outside the CDR3, taken from reference TRBV14 and TRBJ2-1): EAGVTQFPSHSVIEKGQTVTLRCDPISGHDNLYWYRRVMGKEIKFLLHFVKESKQDESGMPNNRFLAERTGGTYSTLKVQPAELEDSGVYFCASSQYGIYEQFFGPGTRLTVL.

This chain uses TRBV7-9 with TRBJ1-1; no clear D. The CDR3 has 13 amino acids. Per germline, CDR1 SEHNR and CDR2 FQNEAQ (reference sequence). V gave up 5 bases and J gave up 7 bases, with 14 bases separating them. CDR3 in amino acids: CASSPEVGDEAFF. The CDR3 nucleotides are TGTGCCAGCAGCCCCGAGGTCGGAGATGAAGCTTTCTTT.

The chain combines TRBV5-1 with TRBJ1-2; perhaps TRBD1 as D (5 bases). The CDR3 has 12 residues. Trimming removed 3 bases at V and 3 bases at J, with 6 bases between. Germline V gene data show CDR1 as SGHRS and CDR2 as YFSETQ. DNA of the CDR3: TGCGCCAGCAGCTCGGGGGACTATGGCTACACCTTC. Protein sequence: CASSSGDYGYTF.

The chain carries TRBV5-1 and TRBJ2-7; D uncertain. Trimming stripped 1 base from V and 2 bases from J, with 7 bases between. The CDR3 covers 13 residues. The germline gives CDR1 SGHRS, CDR2 YFSETQ. The CDR3 protein is CASSLSQTYEQYF. The CDR3 DNA is TGCGCCAGCAGCTTGTCCCAGACCTACGAGCAGTACTTC.

This chain uses TRBV2 with TRBJ2-3; a possible D gene is TRBD2 (6 bases). The germline CDR1 and CDR2 sequences are SNHLY and FYNNEI. The CDR3 runs 11 residues. V gave up 8 bases and J gave up 5 bases, with 8 bases separating them. The DNA for the CDR3 is TGTGCCAGCTTCGGGGGAGATACGCAGTATTTT. Translation gives CASFGGDTQYF.

The rearrangement links TRBV2 to TRBJ1-6; D gene ambiguous. The CDR3 totals 14 residues. Germline V lookup: CDR1 SNHLY, CDR2 FYNNEI. Trimming cost V 6 bases and J 7 bases, with 13 bases left between them. Here the CDR3 reads CASRAGRVNSPLHF. The CDR3 nucleotides are TGTGCCAGCAGGGCCGGGCGCGTCAATTCACCCCTCCACTTT.

The chain has TRBV30 and TRBJ1-2, with D tentatively TRBD1 (6 bases). This CDR3 has 13 residues. V was clipped by 6 bases and J by 1 base, with 12 bases between them. CDR1 and CDR2 (germline): GTSNPN, SVGIG (reference sequence). CDR3 coding DNA: TGTGCCTGCCCGGACAGCCTTAACTATGGCTACACCTTC. Translating gives CACPDSLNYGYTF.

This clone occurred once. V usage is TRBV7-9 and J usage is TRBJ1-2, with D tentatively TRBD1 (6 bases). Deletions cut 5 bases from V and 1 base from J, with 8 bases between. In germline, CDR1 is SEHNR, CDR2 FQNEAQ (reference sequence). The CDR3 runs to 13 residues. The CDR3 region is CASSGQSNYGYTF. DNA for the CDR3: TGTGCCAGCAGCGGACAGAGTAACTATGGCTACACCTTC.

This clone appeared a few times. The gene calls are TRBV29-1 and TRBJ1-2, with TRBD1 as a possible D gene (6 bases). V lost 7 bases to trimming and J lost 4 bases, with 22 bases between them. There are 15 residues in the CDR3. The germline CDR1 and CDR2 sequences are SQVTM and ANQGSEA. The CDR3 DNA follows: TGCAGCGCCCCAAACCCCTGGGGGCCCGGCTATGGCTACACCTTC. The encoded protein is CSAPNPWGPGYGYTF.